These 8 T cell receptor beta chains were sequenced from one sample in a study of CD8+ T cells in alopecia areata. Following RNA extraction, reverse transcription yielded cDNA that acted as the sequencing template. Profiling relied on immunoSEQ multiplex PCR, and the TCRdb table lists in-frame clones only, not all of them. The sample has about 94,000 clones; about two thirds are singletons. Treatment reported: oral pan-JAK inhibitor, 5-10 mg twice daily. The sequences come from CD8+ T cells sorted from blood, collected at week 44, from a patient treated with tofacitinib. These receptors all stem from a human donor with alopecia areata.

The sample holds a few counts of this clone. The rearrangement links TRBV5-6 to TRBJ2-4, with 7 bases aligning to TRBD1. V was clipped by 5 bases and J by 8 bases; unmatched bases: 13. The CDR3 spans 15 residues. CDR1 is SGHDT and CDR2 is YYEEEE in the germline V gene. CDR3 nucleotide sequence: TGTGCCAGCAGGATGAGACAGGGTACGGCAGACATTCAGTACTTC. Protein: CASRMRQGTADIQYF.

The gene calls are TRBV4-3 and TRBJ2-2; 8 bases are a match to TRBD1. The V and J ends lost 0 bases and 3 bases, in that order; junction bases with no gene match: 6. The germline V gene encodes CDR1 LGHNA and CDR2 YSLEER. The CDR3 is 17 residues long. In DNA, the CDR3 is TGCGCCAGCAGCCAAGATGCAGGGGGCACATACACCGGGGAGCTGTTTTTT. Translation gives CASSQDAGGTYTGELFF.

The V and J genes are TRBV9 and TRBJ2-2; D uncertain. The V end was cut by 9 bases, the J end by 5 bases, with 17 bases between. The germline gives CDR1 SGDLS, CDR2 YYNGEE. This CDR3 is 14 amino acids long. The CDR3 region has the DNA TGTGCCACCACAAGCGCTTCGGATACCGGGGAGCTGTTTTTT. Translation gives CATTSASDTGELFF.

V usage is TRBV29-1 and J usage is TRBJ2-7; TRBD2 matches at 10 bases. CDR1 SQVTM and CDR2 ANQGSEA come from the germline V gene. The CDR3 consists of 17 residues. Germline trimming cut 5 bases from V and 3 bases from J; bases unmatched to any gene: 16. The CDR3 reads CSVNSLAGDQNVYEQYF. As DNA, the CDR3 is TGCAGCGTTAATTCGCTAGCGGGGGACCAAAACGTCTACGAGCAGTACTTC.

The V call is TRBV7-2, the J call TRBJ2-7; TRBD2 agrees at 9 bases. V lost 5 bases to trimming and J lost 4 bases; unmatched junction nucleotides: 12. This CDR3 is built from 16 residues. Germline CDR1 and CDR2: SGHTA and FQGNSA. CDR3 sequence: CASSAPAGLAGYEQYF. CDR3 in DNA: TGTGCCAGCAGCGCACCGGCCGGTCTAGCGGGGTACGAGCAGTACTTC.

This clone showed up just once. The chain combines TRBV7-9 with TRBJ1-1, with 7 bases matching TRBD1. The CDR3 covers 14 residues. In germline, CDR1 is SEHNR, CDR2 FQNEAQ (reference sequence). V lost 0 bases, J lost 11 bases, and 9 bases stayed unmatched. DNA of the CDR3: TGTGCCAGCAGCTTAGCCGGACAGGAGGAAGATGCTTTCTTT. Translated, it gives CASSLAGQEEDAFF. Combining the CDR3 with reference TRBV7-9 and TRBJ1-1 gives the whole variable domain DTGVSQNPRHKITKRGQNVTFRCDPISEHNRLYWYRQTLGQGPEFLTYFQNEAQLEKSRLLSDRFSAERPKGSFSTLEIQRTEQGDSAMYLCASSLAGQEEDAFFGQGTRLTVV.

The chain joins TRBV4-3 to TRBJ1-5; weak D call: TRBD1 (5 bases). CDR3 length: 15 amino acids. Trimming took 0 bases from V and 8 from J, leaving 14 bases between them. Germline V gene sequence: CDR1 LGHNA, CDR2 YSLEER. The CDR3 here is CASSQDLGGAEPQHF. The CDR3 bases are TGCGCCAGCAGCCAAGATCTGGGTGGGGCAGAGCCCCAGCATTTT.

Of note for this clone: The identical CDR3 is also encoded by other nucleotide sequences in the sample. The gene calls are TRBV7-2 and TRBJ2-7; the match to TRBD1 covers 9 bases. The CDR3 runs 14 residues. After removal of 5 bases from V and 2 bases from J, the junction contained 4 bases not matched to a gene. Germline V CDR1 and CDR2: SGHTA, FQGNSA. The CDR3 here is CASSLGTGTYEQYF. The DNA of the CDR3 is TGTGCCAGCAGCCTAGGGACAGGGACCTACGAGCAGTACTTC.